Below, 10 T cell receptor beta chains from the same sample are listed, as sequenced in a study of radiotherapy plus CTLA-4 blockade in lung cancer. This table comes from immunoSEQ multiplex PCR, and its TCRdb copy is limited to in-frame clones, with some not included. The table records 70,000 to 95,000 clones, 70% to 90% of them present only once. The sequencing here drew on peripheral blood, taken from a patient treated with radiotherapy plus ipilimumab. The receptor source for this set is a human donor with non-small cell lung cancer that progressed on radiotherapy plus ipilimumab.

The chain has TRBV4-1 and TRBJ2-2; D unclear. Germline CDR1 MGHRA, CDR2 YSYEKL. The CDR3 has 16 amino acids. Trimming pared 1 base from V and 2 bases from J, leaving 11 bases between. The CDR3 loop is CASSQGGPFNTGELFF. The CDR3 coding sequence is TGCGCCAGCAGCCAAGGTGGTCCCTTCAACACCGGGGAGCTGTTTTTT.

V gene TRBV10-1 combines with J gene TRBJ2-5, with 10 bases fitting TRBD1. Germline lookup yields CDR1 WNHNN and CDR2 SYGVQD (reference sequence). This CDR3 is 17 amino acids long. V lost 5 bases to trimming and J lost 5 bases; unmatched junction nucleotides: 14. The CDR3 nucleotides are TGCGCCAGCAGTCTCGCCGACAGGGGGCATGGTCGGGAGACCCAGTACTTC. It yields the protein CASSLADRGHGRETQYF.

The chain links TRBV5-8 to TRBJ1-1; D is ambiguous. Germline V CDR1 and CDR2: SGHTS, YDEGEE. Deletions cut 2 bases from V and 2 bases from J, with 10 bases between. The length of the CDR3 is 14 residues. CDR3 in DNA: TGTGCCAGCAGCTTCGACGTTATTAACACTGAAGCTTTCTTT. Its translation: CASSFDVINTEAFF.

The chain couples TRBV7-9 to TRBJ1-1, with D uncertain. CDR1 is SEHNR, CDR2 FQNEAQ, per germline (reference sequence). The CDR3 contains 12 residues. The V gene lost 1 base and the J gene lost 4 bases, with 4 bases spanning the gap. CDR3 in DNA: TGTGCCAGCAGCTTAGTTAGCACTGAAGCTTTCTTT. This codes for CASSLVSTEAFF. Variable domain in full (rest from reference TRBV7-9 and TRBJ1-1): DTGVSQNPRHKITKRGQNVTFRCDPISEHNRLYWYRQTLGQGPEFLTYFQNEAQLEKSRLLSDRFSAERPKGSFSTLEIQRTEQGDSAMYLCASSLVSTEAFFGQGTRLTVV.

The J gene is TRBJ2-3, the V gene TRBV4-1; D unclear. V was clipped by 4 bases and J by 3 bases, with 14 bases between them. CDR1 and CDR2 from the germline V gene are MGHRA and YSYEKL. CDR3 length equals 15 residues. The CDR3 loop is CASSPRTGRTDTQYF. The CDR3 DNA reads TGCGCCAGCAGCCCCCGGACGGGTCGGACAGATACGCAGTATTTT.

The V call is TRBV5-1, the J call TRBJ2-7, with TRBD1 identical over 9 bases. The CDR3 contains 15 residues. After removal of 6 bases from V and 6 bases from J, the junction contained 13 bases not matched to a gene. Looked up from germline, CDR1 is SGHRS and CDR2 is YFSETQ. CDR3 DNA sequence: TGCGCCAGCACCCCCTCCGGGACAGGGACCGGCGAGCAGTACTTC. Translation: CASTPSGTGTGEQYF.

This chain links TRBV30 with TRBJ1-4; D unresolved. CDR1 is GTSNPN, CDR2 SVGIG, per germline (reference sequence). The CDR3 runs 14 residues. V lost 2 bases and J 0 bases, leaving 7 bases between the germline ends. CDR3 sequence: CAWSLQSTNEKLFF. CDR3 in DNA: TGTGCCTGGAGTTTACAGTCAACTAATGAAAAACTGTTTTTT.

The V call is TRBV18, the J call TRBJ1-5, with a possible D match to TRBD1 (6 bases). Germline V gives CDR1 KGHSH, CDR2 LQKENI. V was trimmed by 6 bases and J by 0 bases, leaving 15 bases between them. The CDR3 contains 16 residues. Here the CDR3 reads CASSAGDTYSNQPQHF. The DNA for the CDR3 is TGTGCCAGCTCCGCTGGGGACACCTATAGCAATCAGCCCCAGCATTTT.

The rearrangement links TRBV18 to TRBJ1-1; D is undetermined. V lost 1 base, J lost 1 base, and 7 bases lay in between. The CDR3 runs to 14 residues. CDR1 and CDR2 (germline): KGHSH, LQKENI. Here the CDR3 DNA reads TGTGCCAGCTCACCACGGACGGCGAACACTGAAGCTTTCTTT. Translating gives CASSPRTANTEAFF.

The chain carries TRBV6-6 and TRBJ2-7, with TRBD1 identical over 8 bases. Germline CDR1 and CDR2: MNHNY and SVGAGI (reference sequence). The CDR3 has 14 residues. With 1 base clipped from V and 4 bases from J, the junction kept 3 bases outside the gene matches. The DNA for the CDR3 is TGTGCCAGCAGTTACTACAGGGGGAAGTACGAGCAGTACTTC. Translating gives CASSYYRGKYEQYF.